These T cell receptor beta chains were read from a single sample in a study of blood T cell repertoires in COVID-19. Some clones are missing from TCRdb's copy, which holds only in-frame ones; the method was immunoSEQ multiplex PCR. Of approximately 49,000 clones in the sample, over 65% were seen once. Sequences were obtained from peripheral blood. Receptors originate from a woman in her sixties or seventies with acute or convalescent COVID-19. CDR3s include the opening cysteine and the closing phenylalanine or tryptophan. A D gene is named only where the DNA matches it firmly. Clone size is stated in some rows and not others, as once, few, many or a class when expanded.

once	TRBD1	TRBJ2-3	TRBV5-4	CATRTGSTDTQYF
once	TRBD1	TRBJ2-7	TRBV11-1	CASSSDRGDEQYF
.	.	TRBJ1-1	TRBV29-1	CSTTGNVRTEAFF
.	.	TRBJ1-6	TRBV10-3	CAIRATRDGTSPLHF
.	.	TRBJ1-1	TRBV6-2/TRBV6-3	CASSRATGNTEAFF
.	TRBD2	TRBJ2-1	TRBV15	CATSRGQGLADYNEQFF
.	TRBD1	TRBJ2-5	TRBV12-3/TRBV12-4	CASSLTGGETQYF
.	.	TRBJ2-1	TRBV5-1	CASSLEGGDNEQFF
.	TRBD2	TRBJ2-4	TRBV11-1	CASSLSSGADIQYF
once	.	TRBJ2-3	TRBV10-3	CAISGPENQNTDTQYF
.	.	TRBJ2-2	TRBV5-1	CASSLVENTGELFF
medium-sized	TRBD2	TRBJ2-3	TRBV9	CASSGTSGGLDTQYF
.	TRBD1	TRBJ1-2	TRBV28	CASSLGRGLDGYTF
few	TRBD1	TRBJ2-1	TRBV27	CASSPPGQGRNEQFF
.	.	TRBJ1-6	TRBV18	CASSPPTSGSPLHF
.	.	TRBJ1-2	TRBV9	CASSVEATGLYGYTF
.	.	TRBJ1-2	TRBV28	CASSLQTDYGYTF
.	TRBD2	TRBJ2-3	TRBV6-4	CASSEAGGGTDTQYF
.	TRBD1	TRBJ1-6	TRBV6-5	CASSRTGGSPLHF
.	.	TRBJ2-5	TRBV7-2	CASSLSGGRETQYF
.	TRBD2	TRBJ2-2	TRBV4-1	CASSQALATGELFF
.	.	TRBJ2-2	TRBV11-3	CASSLYHTGELFF
.	.	TRBJ2-7	TRBV5-1	CASKTSVLSYEQYF
few	TRBD2	TRBJ2-1	TRBV11-2	CASSSSSGGVYNEQFF
.	TRBD1	TRBJ2-1	TRBV5-1	CASSSGQEYNEQFF
.	TRBD1	TRBJ1-4	TRBV19	CASSSGTEGEKLFF
few	TRBD1	TRBJ1-1	TRBV5-6	CASSSLIPIYGQVNTEAFF
.	TRBD1	TRBJ1-6	TRBV16	CASSLLGTENNSPLHF
.	.	TRBJ2-5	TRBV5-6	CASSILFDSLQETQYF
.	TRBD1	TRBJ2-3	TRBV29-1	CSVDIGQGPDTQYF
few	TRBD2	TRBJ2-3	TRBV7-9	CASSLVASGRAGVTQYF
.	TRBD1	TRBJ2-5	TRBV2	CASSATGTGLETQYF
.	TRBD2	TRBJ2-5	TRBV11-3	CASSLNGRAGETQYF
.	.	TRBJ2-1	TRBV5-1	CASSPLGGAISYNEQFF